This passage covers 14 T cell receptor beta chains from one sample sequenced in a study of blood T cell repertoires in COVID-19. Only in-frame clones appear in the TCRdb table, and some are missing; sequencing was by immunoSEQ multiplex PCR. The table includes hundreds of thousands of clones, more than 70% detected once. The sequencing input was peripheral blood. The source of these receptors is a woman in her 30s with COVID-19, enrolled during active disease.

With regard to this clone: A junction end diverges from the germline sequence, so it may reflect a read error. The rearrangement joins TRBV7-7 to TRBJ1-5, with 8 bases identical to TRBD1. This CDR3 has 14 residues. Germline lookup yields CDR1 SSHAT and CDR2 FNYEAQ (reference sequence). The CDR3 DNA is TGTGCTAGCAGCCCCGACAGGGGTGTAGGACCCCAGCATTTT. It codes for CASSPDRGVGPQHF.

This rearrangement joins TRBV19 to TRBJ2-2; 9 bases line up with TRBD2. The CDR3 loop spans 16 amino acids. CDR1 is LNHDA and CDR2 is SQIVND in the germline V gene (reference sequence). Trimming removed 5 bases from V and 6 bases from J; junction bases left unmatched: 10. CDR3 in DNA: TGTGCCAGTAGTCCCCGCGGCGGGAGGGCCTCCGGGGAGCTGTTTTTT. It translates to CASSPRGGRASGELFF.

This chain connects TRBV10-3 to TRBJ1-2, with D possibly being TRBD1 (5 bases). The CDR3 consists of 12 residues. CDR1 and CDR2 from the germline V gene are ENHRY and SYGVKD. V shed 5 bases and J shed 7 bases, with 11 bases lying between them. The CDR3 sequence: CAISRAGSGYTF. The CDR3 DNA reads TGTGCCATCAGTCGGGCAGGGTCTGGCTACACCTTC.

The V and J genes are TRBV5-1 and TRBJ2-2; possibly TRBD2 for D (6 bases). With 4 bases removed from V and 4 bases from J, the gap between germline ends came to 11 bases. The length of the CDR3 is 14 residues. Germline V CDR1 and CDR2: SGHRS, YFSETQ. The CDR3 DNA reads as TGCGCCAGCAGCCCGGGGGTCGGCACCGGGGAGCTGTTTTTT. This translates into CASSPGVGTGELFF.

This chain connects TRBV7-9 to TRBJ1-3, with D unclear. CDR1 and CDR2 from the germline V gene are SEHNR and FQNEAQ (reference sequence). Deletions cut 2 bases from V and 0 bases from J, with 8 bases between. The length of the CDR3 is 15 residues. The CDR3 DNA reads TGTGCCAGCAGCTTAATGGGCGTCTCTGGAAACACCATATATTTT. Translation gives CASSLMGVSGNTIYF. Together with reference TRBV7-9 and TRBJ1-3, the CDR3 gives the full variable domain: DTGVSQNPRHKITKRGQNVTFRCDPISEHNRLYWYRQTLGQGPEFLTYFQNEAQLEKSRLLSDRFSAERPKGSFSTLEIQRTEQGDSAMYLCASSLMGVSGNTIYFGEGSWLTVV.

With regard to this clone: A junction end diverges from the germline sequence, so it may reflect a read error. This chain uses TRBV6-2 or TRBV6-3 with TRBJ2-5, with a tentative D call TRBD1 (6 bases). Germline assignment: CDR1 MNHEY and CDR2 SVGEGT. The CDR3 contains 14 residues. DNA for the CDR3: TGTGCCAGCAGTGACTCACAGGGAGTAGAGACCCAGTACTTC. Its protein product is CASSDSQGVETQYF.

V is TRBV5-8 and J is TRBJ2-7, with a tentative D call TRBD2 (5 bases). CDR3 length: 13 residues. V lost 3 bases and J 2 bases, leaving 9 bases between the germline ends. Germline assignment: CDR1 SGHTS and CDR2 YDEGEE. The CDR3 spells CASSSGNTYEQYF. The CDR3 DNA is TGTGCCAGCAGCTCCGGGAATACCTACGAGCAGTACTTC.

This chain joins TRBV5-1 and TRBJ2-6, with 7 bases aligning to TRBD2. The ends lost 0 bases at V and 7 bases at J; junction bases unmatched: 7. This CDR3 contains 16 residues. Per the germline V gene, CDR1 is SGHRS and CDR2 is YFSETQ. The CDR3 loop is CASSLAGEGRANVLTF. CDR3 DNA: TGCGCCAGCAGCTTGGCCGGGGAGGGACGCGCCAACGTCCTGACTTTC.

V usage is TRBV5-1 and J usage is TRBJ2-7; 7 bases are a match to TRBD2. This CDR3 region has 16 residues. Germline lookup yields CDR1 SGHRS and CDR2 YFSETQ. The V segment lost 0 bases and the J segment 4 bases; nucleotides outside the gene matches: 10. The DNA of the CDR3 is TGCGCCAGCAGCTTGGAAGAGGGAGGGCCGTGGTACGAGCAGTACGTC. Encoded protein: CASSLEEGGPWYEQYV.

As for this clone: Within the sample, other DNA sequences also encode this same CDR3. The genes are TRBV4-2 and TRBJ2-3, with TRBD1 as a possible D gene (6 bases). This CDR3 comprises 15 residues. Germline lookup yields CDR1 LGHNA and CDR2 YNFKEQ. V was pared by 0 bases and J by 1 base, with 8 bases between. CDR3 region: CASSQDSGGTDTQYF. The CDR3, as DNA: TGTGCCAGCAGCCAAGATTCAGGGGGCACAGATACGCAGTATTTT.

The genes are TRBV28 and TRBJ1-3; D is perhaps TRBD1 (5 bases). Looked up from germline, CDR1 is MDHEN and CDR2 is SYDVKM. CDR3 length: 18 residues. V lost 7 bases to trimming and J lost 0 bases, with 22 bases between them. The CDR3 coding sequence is TGTGCCAGCAACCCAACAGGTTACCTTACCAACTCTGGAAACACCATATATTTT. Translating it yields CASNPTGYLTNSGNTIYF. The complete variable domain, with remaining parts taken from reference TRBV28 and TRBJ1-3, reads DVKVTQSSRYLVKRTGEKVFLECVQDMDHENMFWYRQDPGLGLRLIYFSYDVKMKEKGDIPEGYSVSREKKERFSLILESASTNQTSMYLCASNPTGYLTNSGNTIYFGEGSWLTVV.

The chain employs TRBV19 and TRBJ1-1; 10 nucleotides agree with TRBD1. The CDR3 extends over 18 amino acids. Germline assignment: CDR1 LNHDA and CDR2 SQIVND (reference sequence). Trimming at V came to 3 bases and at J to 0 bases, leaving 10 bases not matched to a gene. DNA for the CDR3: TGTGCCAGTAGTATTGACAGGGGGCACCCAACAATGAACACTGAAGCTTTCTTT. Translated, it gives CASSIDRGHPTMNTEAFF.

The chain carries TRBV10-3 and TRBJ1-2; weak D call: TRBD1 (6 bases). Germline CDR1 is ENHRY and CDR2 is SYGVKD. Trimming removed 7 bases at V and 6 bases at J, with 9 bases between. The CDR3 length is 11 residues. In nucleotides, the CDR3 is TGTGCCATCAAGCGGACAGATGGCTACACCTTC. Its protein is CAIKRTDGYTF.

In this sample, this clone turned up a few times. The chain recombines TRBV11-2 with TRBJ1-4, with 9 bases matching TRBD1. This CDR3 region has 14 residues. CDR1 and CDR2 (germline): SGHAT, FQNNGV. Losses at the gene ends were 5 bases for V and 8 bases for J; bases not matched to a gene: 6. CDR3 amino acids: CASSVDRGREKLFF. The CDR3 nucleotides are TGTGCCAGCAGCGTTGACAGGGGGAGGGAAAAACTGTTTTTT.